This TCR beta chain was captured by sequencing in a study of T cells in Graves' hyperthyroidism and ophthalmopathy. It was RNA transcripts that yielded the amplified TCR beta CDR3 regions. The HTBI primer set was used in a first-round RT-PCR of the TCR CDR3. In TCRdb, the multiplex PCR reads were re-called with MiXCR into one record per CDR3 protein. The sample lists fewer than 450,000 distinct CDR3 sequences, roughly an eighth occurring once. Trimming pared 0 bases from V and 0 bases from J, leaving 5 bases between. Germline V gene lookup returns CDR1 KGHSH and CDR2 LQKENI. This CDR3 contains 14 residues. This clonotype was counted many times. Its antigen is undetermined. Study findings and constraints: Ophthalmopathy prediction by the model preceded onset by a median roughly 6.3 months. Blood held most thyroid clonotypes expanded above 0.001 frequency.

This rearrangement joins TRBV18 to TRBJ2-5, with unresolved D. Sequencing was done on a sample of blood. This clonotype was obtained from a man in his forties or fifties with Graves' ophthalmopathy. For the CDR3, the DNA is TGTGCCAGCTCACCACCGACGTACCAAGAGACCCAGTACTTC. Protein sequence: CASSPPTYQETQYF. The complete variable domain, with remaining parts taken from reference TRBV18 and TRBJ2-5, reads NAGVMQNPRHLVRRRGQEARLRCSPMKGHSHVYWYRQLPEEGLKFMVYLQKENIIDESGMPKERFSAEFPKEGPSILRIQQVVRGDSAAYFCASSPPTYQETQYFGPGTRLLVL.